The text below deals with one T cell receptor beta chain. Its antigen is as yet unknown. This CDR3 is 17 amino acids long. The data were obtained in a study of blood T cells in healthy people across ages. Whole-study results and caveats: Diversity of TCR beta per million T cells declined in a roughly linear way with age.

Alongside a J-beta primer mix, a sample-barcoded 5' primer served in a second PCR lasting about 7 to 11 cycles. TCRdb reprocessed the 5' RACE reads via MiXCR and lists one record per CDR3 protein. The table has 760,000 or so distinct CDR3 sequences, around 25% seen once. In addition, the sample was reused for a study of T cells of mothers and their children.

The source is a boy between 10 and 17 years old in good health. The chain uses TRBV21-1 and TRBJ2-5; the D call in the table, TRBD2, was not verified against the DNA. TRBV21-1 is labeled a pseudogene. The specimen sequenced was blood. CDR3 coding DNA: TGTGCCAGCAGCAAAGCCACTAGCGGGGACAACCAAGAGACCCAGTACTTC. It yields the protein CASSKATSGDNQETQYF.